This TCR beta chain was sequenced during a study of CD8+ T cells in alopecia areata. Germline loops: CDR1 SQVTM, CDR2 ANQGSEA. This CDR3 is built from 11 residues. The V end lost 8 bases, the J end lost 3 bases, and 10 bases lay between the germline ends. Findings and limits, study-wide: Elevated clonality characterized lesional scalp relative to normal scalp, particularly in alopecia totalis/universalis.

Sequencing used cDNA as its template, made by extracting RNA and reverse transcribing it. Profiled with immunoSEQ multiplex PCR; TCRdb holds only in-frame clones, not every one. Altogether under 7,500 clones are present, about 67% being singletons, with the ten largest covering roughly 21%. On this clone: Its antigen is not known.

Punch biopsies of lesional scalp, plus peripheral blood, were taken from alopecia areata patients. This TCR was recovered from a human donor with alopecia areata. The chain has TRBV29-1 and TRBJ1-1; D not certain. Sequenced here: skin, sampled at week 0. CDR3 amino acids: CSFQPDTEAFF. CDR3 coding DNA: TGCAGCTTTCAACCGGACACTGAAGCTTTCTTT. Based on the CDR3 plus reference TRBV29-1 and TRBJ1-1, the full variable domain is SAVISQKPSRDICQRGTSLTIQCQVDSQVTMMFWYRQQPGQSLTLIATANQGSEATYESGFVIDKFPISRPNLTFSTLTVSNMSPEDSSIYLCSFQPDTEAFFGQGTRLTVV.